These 10 T cell receptor beta chains originate from one sample sequenced in a study of cytomegalovirus exposure and HLA in healthy donors. The PCR employed 60 Vbeta primers together with 13 Jbeta primers. TCRdb's copy holds only in-frame clones and misses some; the assay was immunoSEQ multiplex PCR. The sample lists roughly 200,000 clones; over 60% were seen once. Sequenced input: PBMCs. All receptors derive from a man aged 40-49 years in good health and CMV-seronegative.

The rearrangement joins TRBV10-3 to TRBJ1-1; a possible D gene is TRBD1 (5 bases). The germline gives CDR1 ENHRY, CDR2 SYGVKD. The CDR3 sequence is 12 residues long. V was trimmed by 4 bases and J by 10 bases, leaving 13 bases between them. In nucleotides, the CDR3 is TGTGCCATCAGTGGTGGACCGGGGGGAGCTTTCTTT. It codes for CAISGGPGGAFF.

V is TRBV9 and J is TRBJ2-3; D perhaps matches TRBD2 (6 bases). The CDR3 extends over 14 amino acids. V shed 6 bases and J shed 0 bases, with 11 bases lying between them. Germline CDR1 SGDLS, CDR2 YYNGEE. The CDR3 coding sequence is TGTGCCAGCATGGGGCGGGGAAGCACAGATACGCAGTATTTT. Protein product: CASMGRGSTDTQYF.

The chain uses TRBV7-2 and TRBJ2-1, with 12 bases aligning to TRBD2. Germline lookup yields CDR1 SGHTA and CDR2 FQGNSA. V lost 3 bases, J lost 5 bases, and 5 bases stayed unmatched. The CDR3 consists of 16 residues. In nucleotides, the CDR3 is TGTGCCAGCAGCTTGACTAGCGGGGGTCACAACAATGAGCAGTTCTTC. Translation gives CASSLTSGGHNNEQFF.

The sample holds a few counts of this clone. The chain links TRBV4-1 to TRBJ2-7; TRBD2 is a possible D gene (5 bases). Deletions cut 1 base from V and 7 bases from J, with 23 bases between. CDR3 length: 17 amino acids. Looked up from germline, CDR1 is MGHRA and CDR2 is YSYEKL. The CDR3 bases are TGCGCCAGCAGCCAAGGGAGGACGGTGGGATATTCGGGGGAGCAGTACTTC. This codes for CASSQGRTVGYSGEQYF.

The rearrangement joins TRBV25-1 to TRBJ2-7; 10 bases agree with TRBD1. The germline gives CDR1 MGHDK, CDR2 SYGVNS. The V segment lost 4 bases and the J segment 4 bases; nucleotides outside the gene matches: 13. The CDR3 is 17 residues long. This chain's CDR3 is CASSAYEGQGNLYEQYF. As DNA, the CDR3 is TGTGCCAGCAGTGCCTACGAGGGACAGGGGAACCTTTACGAGCAGTACTTC.

The chain joins TRBV7-2 to TRBJ2-7; a possible D gene is TRBD2 (5 bases). The CDR3 loop spans 16 amino acids. Germline CDR1 SGHTA, CDR2 FQGNSA. V gave up 1 base and J gave up 2 bases, with 15 bases separating them. CDR3 residues: CASSLVPADSPYEQYF. Here the CDR3 DNA reads TGTGCCAGCAGCTTAGTCCCCGCGGACTCTCCCTACGAGCAGTACTTC.

V usage is TRBV7-9 and J usage is TRBJ2-1, with TRBD2 identical over 10 bases. The CDR3 totals 14 residues. J gave up 8 bases and V 5 bases, and 6 bases lay outside the gene matches. Germline V gene sequence: CDR1 SEHNR, CDR2 FQNEAQ (reference sequence). As DNA, the CDR3 is TGTGCCAGCAGCCCCAGCGGGGGGGCCTATGAGCAGTTCTTC. Its protein is CASSPSGGAYEQFF.

The chain employs TRBV7-5 and TRBJ2-2; TRBD2, the table's D call, lacks a check against the DNA. TRBV7-5 represents a pseudogene. The CDR3 sequence is 15 residues long. In nucleotides, the CDR3 is TGTGTCAGAAGGGTTGGGGGGGCGAACACCGGGGAGCTGTTTTTT. Encoded protein: CVRRVGGANTGELFF.

This chain joins TRBV5-1 and TRBJ1-1; D is uncertain. The CDR3 is 13 amino acids. Germline V gives CDR1 SGHRS, CDR2 YFSETQ. With 0 bases removed from V and 4 bases from J, the gap between germline ends came to 7 bases. In nucleotides, the CDR3 is TGCGCCAGCAGCTTGGGGTCGGGCACTGAAGCTTTCTTT. Amino acid sequence: CASSLGSGTEAFF.

The chain couples TRBV5-4 to TRBJ2-7; tentatively, D is TRBD2 (6 bases). CDR3 length: 14 amino acids. V was pared by 3 bases and J by 4 bases, with 14 bases between. From germline, CDR1 is SGHNT and CDR2 YYREEE (reference sequence). The CDR3 nucleotides read TGTGCCAGCAGCTCGGGAGTTGGGGGTTACGAGCAGTACTTC. It specifies CASSSGVGGYEQYF.